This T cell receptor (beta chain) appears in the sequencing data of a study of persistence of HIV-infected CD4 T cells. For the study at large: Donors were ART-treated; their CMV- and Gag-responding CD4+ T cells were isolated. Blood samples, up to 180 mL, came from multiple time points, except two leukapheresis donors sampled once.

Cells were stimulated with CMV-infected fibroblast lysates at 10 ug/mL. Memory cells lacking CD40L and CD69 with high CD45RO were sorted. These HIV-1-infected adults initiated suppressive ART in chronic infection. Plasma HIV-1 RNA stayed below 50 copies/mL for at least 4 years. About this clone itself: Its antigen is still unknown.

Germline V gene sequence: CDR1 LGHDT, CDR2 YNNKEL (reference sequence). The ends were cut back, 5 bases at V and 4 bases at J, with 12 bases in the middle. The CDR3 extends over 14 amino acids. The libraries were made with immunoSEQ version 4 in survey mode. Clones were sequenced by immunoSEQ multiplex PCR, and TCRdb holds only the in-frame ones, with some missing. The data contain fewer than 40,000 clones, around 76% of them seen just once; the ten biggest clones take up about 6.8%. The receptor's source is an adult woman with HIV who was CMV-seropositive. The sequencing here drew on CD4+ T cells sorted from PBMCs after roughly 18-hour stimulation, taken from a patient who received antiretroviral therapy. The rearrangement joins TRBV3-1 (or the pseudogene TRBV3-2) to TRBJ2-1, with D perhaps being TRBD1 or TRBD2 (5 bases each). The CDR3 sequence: CASSSREGYNEQFF. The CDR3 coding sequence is TGTGCCAGCAGCTCCCGAGAGGGGTACAATGAGCAGTTCTTC.